A selection of T cell receptor beta chains follows, all from one sample in a study of human T cells and chemical hapten exposure. TCRdb analysed the RACE reads with MiXCR anew, one entry per CDR3 protein. The table lists about 98,000 distinct CDR3 sequences, less than 14% of them singletons. This specimen consisted of whole blood, obtained in connection with sensitization to the hapten diphenylcyclopropenone (DPC). Every receptor here comes from a woman in her sixties or seventies with alopecia areata. Some clones in this sample may be carry-over from other donors' samples. Each CDR3 is given without its conserved first and last residue.

V	J	CDR3
TRBV29-1	TRBJ2-7	SVVSRFYEQY
TRBV5-1	TRBJ1-1	ASSPERGLTEAF
TRBV12-3/TRBV12-4	TRBJ2-1	ASSLAGGYNEQF
TRBV12-3/TRBV12-4	TRBJ1-2	ASSNRDRRWNGYT
TRBV5-1	TRBJ1-3	ASSFNHGSGAGNTIY
TRBV12-3/TRBV12-4	TRBJ1-2	ASRDPGTNYGYT
TRBV27	TRBJ1-2	ASSLVGGGPSRGYT
TRBV27	TRBJ2-5	ASSLVGDRKTQY
TRBV5-1	TRBJ2-7	ASSPGGGFYEQY
TRBV6-2/TRBV6-3	TRBJ2-2	ASSQGTGELF
TRBV5-1	TRBJ1-1	ASSLSKGLNTEAF
TRBV10-3	TRBJ1-4	AISEFTGGNEKLF
TRBV25-1	TRBJ2-7	ASSDSTGPHEQY
TRBV20-1	TRBJ2-7	SATGTGPYEQY
TRBV5-1	TRBJ1-3	ASSPDWNTIY
TRBV3-1	TRBJ2-3	ASSQQSLAVDTQY
TRBV29-1	TRBJ1-1	SVRQANTEAF
TRBV5-4	TRBJ2-5	ASSNSGGVETQY
TRBV5-1	TRBJ1-2	ASSPRDPTGYGYT
TRBV2	TRBJ2-7	ASRTGNSPVEQY
TRBV5-1	TRBJ2-7	ASSSGENEQY
TRBV3-1	TRBJ1-2	ASSPINGQGWGYT
TRBV11-2	TRBJ1-2	ASSLAGGRDT
TRBV20-1	TRBJ1-5	SARPTGDPNQPQH
TRBV10-2	TRBJ2-2	ASSPGQLTGELF
TRBV20-1	TRBJ1-5	SASTVGRGSYSNQPQH
TRBV10-3	TRBJ1-1	AISAGQYSEAF
TRBV11-2	TRBJ2-7	ASNIPSSGGHEQY
TRBV3-1	TRBJ2-5	ASSQDLVRETQY
TRBV5-1	TRBJ1-6	ASSLEQGANSPLH
TRBV2	TRBJ2-5	ASTLTGQETQY
TRBV5-1	TRBJ1-6	ASSLRQGEDSPLH